This T cell receptor beta chain was recorded in a study of T-cell reconstitution after alpha-beta-depleted transplantation in children. This clonotype has at least ten counts. A library of TCRbeta sequences, prepared with unique molecular identifiers, was generated. Via MiXCR, TCRdb re-called the PCR reads, giving one row per CDR3 protein. The table lists some 200,000 distinct CDR3 sequences, 14% to 15% of them singletons. The germline gives CDR1 MNHEY, CDR2 SVGAGI. CDR3 size: 15 residues. Trimming pared 0 bases from V and 1 base from J, leaving 9 bases between. Material: PBMCs from the stem cell graft donor, obtained from the stem cell graft. The TCR was taken from a human donor who donated a stem cell graft to a child with acute lymphoblastic leukemia. V is TRBV6-5 and J is TRBJ1-1; D perhaps matches TRBD1 (6 bases). The CDR3 reads CASSYSEQGNTEAFF. In nucleotides, the CDR3 is TGTGCCAGCAGTTACTCCGAACAGGGGAACACTGAAGCTTTCTTT.